Below, 27 T cell receptor beta chains from the same sample are listed, as sequenced in a study of neurological immune-mediated disorders. TCRdb used MiXCR to reprocess the 5' RACE reads, holding one entry per CDR3 protein. The sample carries tens of thousands of distinct CDR3 sequences, 5.2% recorded once. The sample taken for sequencing was PBMCs. These receptors were obtained from a man aged 18 to 29 with multiple sclerosis.

This clonotype was seen ten or more times. This chain uses TRBV27 with TRBJ2-1; 9 bases line up with TRBD1. This CDR3 has 16 residues. J gave up 2 bases and V 6 bases, and 8 bases lay outside the gene matches. From germline, CDR1 is MNHEY and CDR2 SMNVEV (reference sequence). CDR3 sequence (DNA): TGTGCCAGCAGCCCCCATAGGACAGGGGCCTACAATGAGCAGTTCTTC. It specifies CASSPHRTGAYNEQFF.

This clonotype was observed at least ten times. This chain uses TRBV5-6 with TRBJ1-2, with 10 bases aligning to TRBD1. V lost 3 bases and J lost 7; bases outside the gene matches: 9. Germline V gives CDR1 SGHDT, CDR2 YYEEEE. This CDR3 is built from 15 residues. The CDR3 here is CASSSTRQGAAGYTF. The DNA for the CDR3 is TGTGCCAGCAGCTCGACGCGACAGGGGGCGGCTGGCTACACCTTC.

This clonotype was detected ten times or more. The chain couples TRBV6-6 to TRBJ2-6, with 7 bases that match TRBD1. This CDR3 is built from 18 residues. The J segment lost 2 bases and the V segment lost 2 bases, leaving 9 bases of the junction unmatched. The germline CDR1 and CDR2 sequences are MNHNY and SVGAGI (reference sequence). The CDR3, as DNA: TGTGCCAGCAGTTACCCCAGGGGGAGTTCTGCTGGGGCCAACGTCCTGACTTTC. Residues: CASSYPRGSSAGANVLTF.

This clonotype was seen a few times. The germline gene is not matched at one end of the junction; a read error may be the cause. The CDR3: CASLKKRGEPQNF. CDR3 DNA: TGTGCCAGCTTAAAGAAACGAGGCGAGCCCCAGAATTTT. V usage is TRBV25-1 and J usage is TRBJ1-5; D is unclear. This CDR3 has 13 residues. Germline lookup yields CDR1 MGHDK and CDR2 SYGVNS.

This clonotype was found many times. The chain carries TRBV12-5 and TRBJ1-3; maybe TRBD1 (6 bases). V was clipped by 6 bases and J by 4 bases, with 16 bases between them. The CDR3 spans 15 residues. Germline V gene data show CDR1 as LGHNT and CDR2 as FRNRAP. CDR3 protein: CASGRGGLKGNTIYF. CDR3 in DNA: TGTGCTAGTGGCCGCGGGGGGCTCAAAGGAAACACCATATATTTT.

Many counts were recorded for this clonotype. V is TRBV20-1 and J is TRBJ2-1; D perhaps matches TRBD2 (6 bases). V shed 0 bases and J shed 8 bases, with 17 bases lying between them. Germline V gene lookup returns CDR1 DFQATT and CDR2 SNEGSKA (reference sequence). CDR3 size: 15 residues. The CDR3 DNA is TGCAGTGCTAGAGATTGGGGGGACGCGAGACATGAGCAGTTCTTC. Residues: CSARDWGDARHEQFF.

This clonotype was seen at least ten times. This chain connects TRBV21-1 to TRBJ2-1; no DNA check was done on the table's D call, TRBD1. TRBV21-1 is marked as a pseudogene. This CDR3 spans 12 amino acids. The chain's CDR3 is CASSTGGDEQFF. As DNA, the CDR3 is TGTGCCAGCTCCACAGGGGGCGATGAGCAGTTCTTC.

Many counts were recorded for this clonotype. J is TRBJ2-1 and V is TRBV5-1, with D possibly TRBD2 on 5 matching bases. V was shortened by 4 bases and J by 6 bases, with 14 bases between the two germline ends. CDR3 length: 14 amino acids. The germline V gene has CDR1 SGHRS and CDR2 YFSETQ. The CDR3 loop reads CASSPGGWGNEQFF. For the CDR3, the DNA is TGCGCCAGCAGCCCCGGAGGATGGGGCAATGAGCAGTTCTTC.

This clonotype was found many times. The V gene is TRBV7-9, the J gene TRBJ2-1; 8 nucleotides align to TRBD2. CDR1 and CDR2 (germline): SEHNR, FQNEAQ (reference sequence). CDR3 length: 17 amino acids. Trimming cost V 7 bases and J 6 bases; bases outside gene matches: 17. The CDR3 sequence is CASNFSPSQRESNEQFF. For the CDR3, the DNA is TGTGCCAGCAACTTTTCCCCTAGTCAGCGGGAGAGCAATGAGCAGTTCTTC.

The sample holds many counts of this clonotype. The chain combines TRBV28 with TRBJ2-7, with TRBD2 as a possible D gene (6 bases). The CDR3 covers 17 residues. V lost 2 bases, J lost 1 base, and 18 bases lay in between. The germline gives CDR1 MDHEN, CDR2 SYDVKM. For the CDR3, the DNA is TGTGCCAGCAGTTTAGGGCTAGCGAGTTACCTATCCTACGAGCAGTACTTC. Amino acids: CASSLGLASYLSYEQYF.

This clonotype is medium-sized in the sample. The V and J genes are TRBV10-3 and TRBJ1-3; D is unresolved. From germline, CDR1 is ENHRY and CDR2 SYGVKD. V lost 7 bases and J 4 bases, leaving 14 bases between the germline ends. The CDR3 consists of 14 residues. The CDR3 spells CAIKPDVGGNTIYF. The CDR3 DNA is TGTGCCATCAAACCCGACGTCGGAGGAAACACCATATATTTT.

This clonotype was counted many times. A much more abundant neighbour one base away suggests this may be a read error. V and J are TRBV5-1 and TRBJ1-1; D might be TRBD1 (5 bases). Looked up from germline, CDR1 is SGHRS and CDR2 is YFSETQ. The CDR3 is made up of 16 amino acids. V lost 1 base to trimming and J lost 4 bases, with 17 bases between them. The CDR3 loop is CASSLSAYTGRTEAFF. The DNA for the CDR3 is TGCGCCAGCAGCTTGAGTGCGTATACGGGGCGCACTGAAGCTTTCTTT.

This clonotype was detected many times. V and J are TRBV5-6 and TRBJ1-1; 7 bases agree with TRBD1. The germline CDR1 and CDR2 sequences are SGHDT and YYEEEE. There are 13 residues in the CDR3. Losses at the gene ends were 3 bases for V and 3 bases for J; bases not matched to a gene: 2. CDR3 coding DNA: TGTGCCAGCAGCTCCGACAGGGACACTGAAGCTTTCTTT. Translated: CASSSDRDTEAFF.

The sample holds many counts of this clonotype. The chain carries TRBV11-2 and TRBJ2-2, with 7 bases that match TRBD1. Germline CDR1 SGHAT, CDR2 FQNNGV. The CDR3 contains 16 residues. With 3 bases clipped from V and 4 bases from J, the junction kept 8 bases outside the gene matches. In nucleotides, the CDR3 is TGTGCCAGCAGCTTGGTAGACAGGGAACTCACCGGGGAGCTGTTTTTT. Its translation: CASSLVDRELTGELFF. The full variable domain, completed using reference TRBV11-2 and TRBJ2-2, is EAGVAQSPRYKIIEKRQSVAFWCNPISGHATLYWYQQILGQGPKLLIQFQNNGVVDDSQLPKDRFSAERLKGVDSTLKIQPAKLEDSAVYLCASSLVDRELTGELFFGEGSRLTVL.

This clonotype has at least ten counts. This rearrangement joins TRBV3-1 to TRBJ1-3; D not certain. V shed 1 base and J shed 2 bases, with 6 bases lying between them. This CDR3 spans 14 amino acids. The V gene's germline CDR1 is LGHDT and CDR2 YNNKEL (reference sequence). The CDR3 DNA is TGTGCCAGCAGCCAAGTCGATACTGGAAACACCATATATTTT. The encoded protein is CASSQVDTGNTIYF. Complete variable domain (other parts from reference TRBV3-1 and TRBJ1-3): DTAVSQTPKYLVTQMGNDKSIKCEQNLGHDTMYWYKQDSKKFLKIMFSYNNKELIINETVPNRFSPKSPDKAHLNLHINSLELGDSAVYFCASSQVDTGNTIYFGEGSWLTVV.

To note about this clonotype: A much more abundant neighbour one base away suggests this may be a read error. The V and J genes are TRBV3-1 and TRBJ2-1; TRBD1 aligns across 7 bases. Germline values: CDR1 LGHDT, CDR2 YNNKEL (reference sequence). The CDR3 runs 16 residues. The CDR3 region is CASSRFTGASNNEQFF. The CDR3 nucleotides read TGTGCCAGCAGCCGGTTTACAGGGGCCTCCAACAATGAGCAGTTCTTC.

This clonotype was counted many times. V is TRBV5-1 and J is TRBJ1-1; D not certain. This CDR3 spans 13 amino acids. Germline CDR1 and CDR2: SGHRS and YFSETQ. Trimming took 1 base from V and 1 from J, leaving 5 bases between them. The CDR3 protein is CASSLPGNTEAFF. The CDR3 coding sequence is TGCGCCAGCAGCTTGCCGGGGAACACTGAAGCTTTCTTT.

This clonotype was recorded many times. This chain connects TRBV11-2 to TRBJ1-1; tentatively, D is TRBD1 (5 bases). V dropped 3 bases and J dropped 0 bases, with 8 bases sitting between them. This CDR3 has 14 amino acids. CDR1 SGHAT and CDR2 FQNNGV come from the germline V gene. DNA of the CDR3: TGTGCCAGCAGCTTGGGGGTTGTGAACACTGAAGCTTTCTTT. Its translation: CASSLGVVNTEAFF.

At least ten counts were recorded for this clonotype. The V and J genes are TRBV12-3 or TRBV12-4 and TRBJ2-1; D unclear. There are 12 residues in the CDR3. V was pared by 8 bases and J by 13 bases, with 18 bases between. The DNA for the CDR3 is TGTGCCAGCCGGGTGGGTGGCGGAGCCCAGTTCTTC. It yields the protein CASRVGGGAQFF.

This clonotype was observed many times. The V and J genes are TRBV5-6 and TRBJ2-1, with 11 bases aligning to TRBD2. Germline-derived CDR1 and CDR2 are SGHDT and YYEEEE. The CDR3 is 18 residues long. The J segment lost 0 bases and the V segment lost 1 base, leaving 6 bases of the junction unmatched. Here the CDR3 reads CASSLTSGSLNSYNEQFF. The CDR3 DNA sequence: TGTGCCAGCAGCTTGACTAGCGGGAGTCTCAACTCCTACAATGAGCAGTTCTTC.

Of note for this clonotype: The junction departs from the called germline gene at one end, perhaps through a read error. This chain joins TRBV12-3 or TRBV12-4 and TRBJ1-5, with D tentatively TRBD1 (5 bases). This CDR3 is 15 amino acids long. As DNA, the CDR3 is TGTGCCAGCAGTTTGGGGGGGTTGAGCAATCAGCCCCAGAATTTT. This gives the protein CASSLGGLSNQPQNF.

This clonotype was seen at least ten times. This chain joins TRBV27 and TRBJ2-2; D not certain. Germline lookup yields CDR1 MNHEY and CDR2 SMNVEV (reference sequence). Between the trimmed V and J ends, which lost 6 bases and 5 bases, there was a span of 13 bases. This CDR3 contains 14 residues. CDR3 DNA sequence: TGTGCCAGCAGCCCCCAGGTTACGACCGGGGAGCTGTTTTTT. Translated, it gives CASSPQVTTGELFF.

The sample holds many counts of this clonotype. CDR3 residues: CSALRGQGAAGELFF. The DNA of the CDR3 is TGCAGTGCTCTTAGGGGACAGGGGGCAGCCGGGGAGCTGTTTTTT. This chain joins TRBV20-1 and TRBJ2-2; TRBD1 aligns across 12 bases. The length of the CDR3 is 15 residues. V shed 5 bases and J 6 bases; nucleotides not matched to a gene: 7. CDR1 is DFQATT and CDR2 is SNEGSKA in the germline V gene (reference sequence).

A note on this clonotype: At one end the junction does not follow the germline gene, possibly because of a read error. V and J are TRBV20-1 and TRBJ1-6; D is perhaps TRBD1 (6 bases). CDR3 size: 14 residues. CDR1 is DFQATT and CDR2 is SNEGSKA in the germline V gene (reference sequence). Here the CDR3 DNA reads TGCAGTGCTAGGCGGGGCAGGGGTGCGACACCCCTCAACTTT. This translates into CSARRGRGATPLNF.

This clonotype was picked up many times. The gene calls are TRBV7-3 and TRBJ2-5, with 12 bases that match TRBD2. CDR1 is SGHTA and CDR2 is FQGTGA in the germline V gene. The CDR3 has 17 amino acids. V trimming: 5 bases; J trimming: 2 bases; junction bases outside the gene matches: 9. This chain's CDR3 is CASSPGLAGLRQETQYF. Here the CDR3 DNA reads TGTGCCAGCAGCCCCGGACTAGCGGGGTTGCGACAAGAGACCCAGTACTTC.

In this sample, this clonotype turned up many times. J is TRBJ2-7 and V is TRBV12-3 or TRBV12-4; TRBD1 or TRBD2 may be the D gene (5 bases each). The CDR3 extends over 14 amino acids. Trimming shortened V by 6 bases and J by 4 bases, and 16 bases separated the two germline ends. The chain's CDR3 is CASSSSRGGYEQYF. The CDR3 coding sequence is TGTGCCAGCAGCTCGTCGAGGGGCGGGTACGAGCAGTACTTC.

This clonotype turned up a few times. A much bigger clone sits one base away, suggesting this may be a read error. The chain employs TRBV20-1 and TRBJ2-3; D is undetermined. V was pared by 1 base and J by 0 bases, with 8 bases between. CDR3 length equals 14 residues. From germline, CDR1 is DFQATT and CDR2 SNEGSKA (reference sequence). The CDR3 coding sequence is TGCAGTGCTAGAGCCCCCCAAAGCACAGATACGCAGTATTTT. It is translated as CSARAPQSTDTQYF.